Presented here are 18 T cell receptor beta chains from one specimen sequenced in a study of shared clonotypes between healthy human individuals. TCRdb keeps only in-frame clones here, not all; method: immunoSEQ multiplex PCR. The repertoire includes approximately 720,000 clones, more than 70% of them detected once, and under 2% sits in the top ten. Sequencing input: memory CD4+ T cells sorted from blood. The subset was: CD45RA-negative fraction. These receptors all come from a woman in her twenties or thirties in good health.

This rearrangement joins TRBV5-1 to TRBJ1-1; no firm D call. CDR1 SGHRS and CDR2 YFSETQ come from the germline V gene. This CDR3 region has 14 residues. V dropped 0 bases and J dropped 1 base, with 7 bases sitting between them. CDR3 sequence reads: CASSLGETNTEAFF. CDR3 coding DNA: TGCGCCAGCAGCTTGGGGGAGACGAACACTGAAGCTTTCTTT.

The chain links TRBV10-1 to TRBJ1-5; TRBD1 matches 12 bases. Unmatched junction bases numbered 9, after V lost 10 bases and J lost 5 bases. Germline CDR1 reads WNHNN; CDR2 reads SYGVQD (reference sequence). CDR3 size: 15 residues. CDR3 loop: CATLGGDRGHQPQHF. CDR3 coding DNA: TGCGCCACCCTGGGAGGGGACAGGGGGCATCAGCCCCAGCATTTT.

The chain employs TRBV28 and TRBJ1-5; D is perhaps TRBD1 (5 bases). CDR1 and CDR2 (germline): MDHEN, SYDVKM. The CDR3 loop spans 15 amino acids. Trimming removed 7 bases at V and 1 base at J, with 14 bases between. CDR3 in amino acids: CASTLGGTSNQPQHF. As DNA, the CDR3 is TGTGCCAGCACCCTGGGGGGTACGAGCAATCAGCCCCAGCATTTT.

This clone appeared once. The chain recombines TRBV5-1 with TRBJ2-7; unclear D gene. The V end was cut by 0 bases, the J end by 6 bases, with 16 bases between. Germline CDR1 SGHRS, CDR2 YFSETQ. The CDR3 is made up of 15 amino acids. The CDR3 DNA follows: TGCGCCAGCAGCTTGGTACCTCGTCAAGGTGGCGAGCAGTACTTC. Protein sequence: CASSLVPRQGGEQYF. The entire variable domain, with the rest obtained from reference TRBV5-1 and TRBJ2-7, is as follows: KAGVTQTPRYLIKTRGQQVTLSCSPISGHRSVSWYQQTPGQGLQFLFEYFSETQRNKGNFPGRFSGRQFSNSRSEMNVSTLELGDSALYLCASSLVPRQGGEQYFGPGTRLTVT.

This chain uses TRBV2 with TRBJ1-2; the D gene is possibly TRBD1 (5 bases). Germline lookup yields CDR1 SNHLY and CDR2 FYNNEI. The CDR3 consists of 11 residues. Trimming shortened V by 8 bases and J by 8 bases, and 12 bases separated the two germline ends. The CDR3 is CASVRVAGYTF. CDR3 nucleotide sequence: TGTGCCAGCGTCAGGGTGGCGGGCTACACCTTC.

This clone has a handful of counts. The chain combines TRBV27 with TRBJ1-2; a possible D gene is TRBD1 (5 bases). Germline CDR1 MNHEY, CDR2 SMNVEV (reference sequence). The CDR3 is 17 residues long. Trimming removed 8 bases at V and 9 bases at J, with 31 bases between. CDR3 loop: CASLLRQKGLWALRYTF. The CDR3 DNA sequence: TGTGCCAGCCTCCTCCGACAGAAAGGGCTGTGGGCTCTACGCTACACCTTC.

This clone has a single count. This chain uses TRBV28 with TRBJ2-7; 9 bases align to TRBD1. The ends lost 2 bases at V and 7 bases at J; junction bases unmatched: 9. Germline V gives CDR1 MDHEN, CDR2 SYDVKM. This CDR3 is built from 15 residues. The CDR3 sequence is CASSLGRDRDEEQYF. The CDR3 DNA reads as TGTGCCAGCAGTTTAGGCCGGGACAGGGATGAAGAGCAGTACTTC.

This rearrangement joins TRBV6-1 to TRBJ2-2; 7 positions match TRBD1. V lost 6 bases to trimming and J lost 5 bases; unmatched junction nucleotides: 6. CDR1 is MNHNS, CDR2 SASEGT, per germline. The CDR3 contains 14 residues. The CDR3 protein is CASSDRARTGELFF. The CDR3 region has the DNA TGTGCCAGCAGCGACAGGGCTCGGACCGGGGAGCTGTTTTTT.

The count of this clone is one. The chain joins TRBV19 to TRBJ2-5; D gene unclear. Looked up from germline, CDR1 is LNHDA and CDR2 is SQIVND (reference sequence). V was pared by 3 bases and J by 1 base, with 9 bases between. This CDR3 region has 14 residues. The CDR3 reads CASSIPGTQETQYF. CDR3 DNA: TGTGCCAGTAGTATCCCCGGAACCCAAGAGACCCAGTACTTC.

The rearrangement joins TRBV4-2 to TRBJ2-1; 7 bases line up with TRBD2. V lost 4 bases and J lost 2; bases outside the gene matches: 5. Germline loops: CDR1 LGHNA, CDR2 YNFKEQ. The CDR3 is made up of 15 amino acids. CDR3 protein: CASSPSSGPYNEQFF. The CDR3 DNA is TGTGCCAGCAGCCCTTCTAGCGGACCCTACAATGAGCAGTTCTTC.

The chain has TRBV2 and TRBJ2-1; the D gene is possibly TRBD1 (7 bases). Trimming stripped 7 bases from V and 4 bases from J, with 14 bases between. The CDR3 totals 14 residues. Germline loops: CDR1 SNHLY, CDR2 FYNNEI. CDR3 region: CASTGGLSYNEQFF. In nucleotides, the CDR3 is TGTGCCAGCACAGGGGGGCTCTCTTACAATGAGCAGTTCTTC.

This chain joins TRBV5-1 and TRBJ1-4, with D unclear. V was clipped by 4 bases and J by 3 bases, with 13 bases between them. CDR1 and CDR2 from the germline V gene are SGHRS and YFSETQ. This CDR3 comprises 15 residues. CDR3 sequence (DNA): TGCGCCAGCAGCCCTAATGGGCATGCTAATGAAAAACTGTTTTTT. Protein product: CASSPNGHANEKLFF.

V and J are TRBV5-1 and TRBJ1-1, with a tentative D call TRBD1 (5 bases). This CDR3 is 15 amino acids long. Germline loops: CDR1 SGHRS, CDR2 YFSETQ. The V end lost 0 bases, the J end lost 5 bases, and 14 bases lay between the germline ends. The CDR3 bases are TGCGCCAGCAGCTTGGGGGTAGGGGAAGTTACTGAAGCTTTCTTT. Translated: CASSLGVGEVTEAFF.

This rearrangement joins TRBV30 to TRBJ2-3; D gene ambiguous. Trimming removed 6 bases at V and 4 bases at J, with 14 bases between. Germline loops: CDR1 GTSNPN, CDR2 SVGIG (reference sequence). This CDR3 is built from 13 residues. CDR3 nucleotide sequence: TGTGCCTGTCGAGTAAGTGGCGCAGATACGCAGTATTTT. Amino acids: CACRVSGADTQYF.

The rearrangement uses TRBV27 and TRBJ2-3; 10 bases match TRBD1. Germline assignment: CDR1 MNHEY and CDR2 SMNVEV (reference sequence). The CDR3 runs 13 residues. After removal of 10 bases from V and 5 bases from J, the junction contained 6 bases not matched to a gene. CDR3 bases: TGTGCCATCCGGACAGGGGGACAAGATACGCAGTATTTT. Translating it yields CAIRTGGQDTQYF.

This clone has just a few counts. The chain employs TRBV27 and TRBJ1-4, with TRBD1 identical over 8 bases. Germline V gene lookup returns CDR1 MNHEY and CDR2 SMNVEV (reference sequence). CDR3 size: 12 residues. V lost 6 bases to trimming and J lost 8 bases; unmatched junction nucleotides: 2. CDR3 bases: TGTGCCAGCAGAGGGACAGGCGAAAAACTGTTTTTT. As protein: CASRGTGEKLFF. Complete variable domain (other parts from reference TRBV27 and TRBJ1-4): EAQVTQNPRYLITVTGKKLTVTCSQNMNHEYMSWYRQDPGLGLRQIYYSMNVEVTDKGDVPEGYKVSRKEKRNFPLILESPSPNQTSLYFCASRGTGEKLFFGSGTQLSVL.

V gene TRBV14 combines with J gene TRBJ2-1; 13 bases match TRBD2. With 0 bases clipped from V and 6 bases from J, the junction kept 8 bases outside the gene matches. CDR3 size: 18 residues. From germline, CDR1 is SGHDN and CDR2 FVKESK. The CDR3 here is CASSQDTSGRAQGNEQFF. The CDR3 DNA reads TGTGCCAGCAGCCAAGACACTAGCGGGAGGGCCCAGGGCAATGAGCAGTTCTTC.

The CDR3 loop is CASSSTGLAGVYEQYF. The CDR3, as DNA: TGTGCCAGCAGCTCCACGGGACTAGCGGGAGTCTACGAGCAGTACTTC. The chain has TRBV13 and TRBJ2-7, with 14 bases matching TRBD2. V was clipped by 4 bases and J by 3 bases; unmatched bases: 5. CDR1 and CDR2 (germline): PRHDT, FYEKMQ (reference sequence). The CDR3 runs to 16 residues.